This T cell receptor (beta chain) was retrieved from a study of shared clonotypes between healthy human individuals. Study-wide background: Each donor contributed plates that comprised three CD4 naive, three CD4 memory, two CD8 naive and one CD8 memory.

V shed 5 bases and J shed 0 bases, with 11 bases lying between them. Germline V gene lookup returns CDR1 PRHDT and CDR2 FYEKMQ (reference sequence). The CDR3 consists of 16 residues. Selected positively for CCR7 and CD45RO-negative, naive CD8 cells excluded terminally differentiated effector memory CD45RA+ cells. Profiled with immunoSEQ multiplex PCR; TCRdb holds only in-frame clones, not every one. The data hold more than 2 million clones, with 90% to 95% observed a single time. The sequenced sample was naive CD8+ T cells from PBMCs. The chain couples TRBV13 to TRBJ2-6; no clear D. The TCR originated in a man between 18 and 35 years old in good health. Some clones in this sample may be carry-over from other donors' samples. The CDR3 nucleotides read TGTGCCAGCAGCGTACAAGGGTCCTCTGGGGCCAACGTCCTGACTTTC. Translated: CASSVQGSSGANVLTF.